These T cell receptor beta chains were read from a single sample in a study of shared clonotypes between healthy human individuals. Libraries were prepared by immunoSEQ multiplex PCR; TCRdb keeps only in-frame clonotypes and omits some of them. This table holds over 2 million clones, approximately 90% found once. The sample comprised naive CD4+ T cells from PBMCs. The origin of the receptors is a man aged 18-30 years in good health. Some clones in this sample may be carry-over from other donors' samples. The CDR3 runs from the conserved cysteine through the conserved F or W. The D gene is left open where the match is weak. Clone size, where shown, is once, few, many, or a class for clones that have expanded.

D,J,size,V,DNA,CDR3
-,TRBJ1-2,-,TRBV6-5,TGTGCCAGCAGCACCGACAGCTATGGCTACACCTTC,CASSTDSYGYTF
-,TRBJ2-7,-,TRBV11-2,TGTGCCAGCAGCTTAGTACAGGTTCCGTACGAGCAGTACTTC,CASSLVQVPYEQYF
TRBD1,TRBJ1-1,-,TRBV18,TGTGCCAGCTCACCCGACAGGGCTGAAGCTTTCTTT,CASSPDRAEAFF
-,TRBJ1-5,-,TRBV7-6,TGTGCCAGCAGCTTAGCCCCGATAGACAGACTGACTAATCAGCCCCAGCATTTT,CASSLAPIDRLTNQPQHF
-,TRBJ2-1,-,TRBV29-1,TGCAGCGTTGTCCCGGACAATGAGCAGTTCTTC,CSVVPDNEQFF
TRBD1,TRBJ2-7,-,TRBV7-2,TGTGCCAGCAGCCGACAGGGGGCCCCGGCCGAGCAGTACTTC,CASSRQGAPAEQYF
-,TRBJ2-2,-,TRBV7-2,TGTGCCAGCAGCTTGCCCCTTAAGGGTAGGAGCACCGGGGAGCTGTTTTTT,CASSLPLKGRSTGELFF
TRBD2,TRBJ2-1,-,TRBV7-3,TGTGCCAGCAGCTTCGGGAGGGGCAATGAGCAGTTCTTC,CASSFGRGNEQFF
TRBD2,TRBJ2-1,-,TRBV19,TGTGCCAGTGGAGTAGCGGGAGGGAACCATGAGCAGTTCTTC,CASGVAGGNHEQFF
-,TRBJ1-2,-,TRBV28,TGTGCCAGCACGCAGGGATTTAACTATGGCTACACCTTC,CASTQGFNYGYTF
-,TRBJ2-5,-,TRBV7-7,TGTGCCAGCAGCCGCGGGGCCAACGGAGCCGGGGAGACCCAGTACTTC,CASSRGANGAGETQYF
-,TRBJ1-5,-,TRBV28,TGTGCCAGCAGTTTAACAGGGAGAAATCAGCCCCAGCATTTT,CASSLTGRNQPQHF
-,TRBJ1-1,-,TRBV20-1,TGCAGTGCTAGGGAAGACAGTGAAGCTTTCTTT,CSAREDSEAFF
-,TRBJ1-2,-,TRBV6-5,TGTGCCAGCAGTTACGGGCACGCCGCTGTCTATGGCTACACCTTC,CASSYGHAAVYGYTF
-,TRBJ2-1,-,TRBV21-1,TGTGCCAGCAGCACGGGGATAGAGGGCCGCAATGAGCAGTTCTTC,CASSTGIEGRNEQFF
TRBD1,TRBJ2-2,-,TRBV28,TGTGCCAGCATCATGACAGGGGTGGTCGCCGGGGAGCTGTTTTTT,CASIMTGVVAGELFF
TRBD1,TRBJ1-2,-,TRBV7-2,TGTGCCAGCAGGTGGGACAGGTGGAACTATGGCTACACCTTC,CASRWDRWNYGYTF
-,TRBJ1-2,once,TRBV5-1,TGCGCCAGCAGCACAAATCCGATGGGAGGGGGCTACACCTTC,CASSTNPMGGGYTF
TRBD1,TRBJ1-2,-,TRBV9,TGTGCCAGCAGCGCCGGGACAGATGCCCGGGTAAGGAATGGCTACACCTTC,CASSAGTDARVRNGYTF
TRBD1,TRBJ2-2,-,TRBV5-1,TGCGCCAGCAGCTATGGGACAGACCTCGGGGAGCTGTTTTTT,CASSYGTDLGELFF
-,TRBJ2-7,-,TRBV7-3,TGTGCCAGCAGCTTAGGTGCTAGCCAGGCCTACGAGCAGTACTTC,CASSLGASQAYEQYF
TRBD2,TRBJ2-7,-,TRBV5-1,TGCGCCAGCAGCTTGGATGGGCGACTAGCGGATAGCTCCTACGAGCAGTACTTC,CASSLDGRLADSSYEQYF
-,TRBJ2-1,-,TRBV2,TGTGCCAGCAGATCTGGGGTACAGTACAATGAGCAGTTCTTC,CASRSGVQYNEQFF
-,TRBJ1-2,-,TRBV27,TGTGCCAGCAGTTTCCTCCCACCAGGAAACTATGGCTACACCTTC,CASSFLPPGNYGYTF
-,TRBJ1-4,-,TRBV7-2,TGTGCCAGCAGCTTAGGATTTAAGGGGGTTGTTGAAAAACTGTTTTTT,CASSLGFKGVVEKLFF
-,TRBJ2-3,-,TRBV29-1,TGCAGCGTTGAAGGCCGGGGGCGGACAGATACGCAGTATTTT,CSVEGRGRTDTQYF
TRBD2,TRBJ2-7,once,TRBV11-2,TGTGCCAGCAGCTTACGCGGGGGAGGAAGGGCCTACGAGCAGTACTTC,CASSLRGGGRAYEQYF
TRBD1,TRBJ1-4,-,TRBV5-1,TGCGCCAGCAGCTTGGTGGGCACAGGGGCTAATGAAAAACTGTTTTTT,CASSLVGTGANEKLFF
-,TRBJ2-1,-,TRBV28,TGTGCCAGCAGTTCCCCGGGAATAGCCTACAATGAGCAGTTCTTC,CASSSPGIAYNEQFF
-,TRBJ1-1,-,TRBV5-4,TGTGCCAGCAGCTTGTATGCAGGGAGCACTGAAGCTTTCTTT,CASSLYAGSTEAFF
-,TRBJ2-1,-,TRBV19,TGTGCCAGTAGTGTTGAGAATACCTACAATGAGCAGTTCTTC,CASSVENTYNEQFF
TRBD1,TRBJ2-5,-,TRBV5-1,TGCGCCAGCAGCTTAAACGCGGGACAGGGGGAAGAGACCCAGTACTTC,CASSLNAGQGEETQYF
TRBD2,TRBJ2-3,-,TRBV5-1,TGCGCCAGCAGGGGACTAGCGGGGAATTTGGCAGATACGCAGTATTTT,CASRGLAGNLADTQYF
-,TRBJ1-2,-,TRBV4-1,TGCGCCAGCAGCCAAGAGCCCGAAGGACGGCTGGGGGGCTACACCTTC,CASSQEPEGRLGGYTF
-,TRBJ2-2,-,TRBV29-1,TGCAGCGTTGCACAGGATCTTGACACCGGGGAGCTGTTTTTT,CSVAQDLDTGELFF
-,TRBJ2-2,-,TRBV4-1,TGCGCCAGCAGCCAGGGGATACCTCTCACCGGGGAGCTGTTTTTT,CASSQGIPLTGELFF
TRBD1,TRBJ1-1,-,TRBV28,TGTGCCAGCAGTTTATCTCCAGGGGGCAAGACTGAAGCTTTCTTT,CASSLSPGGKTEAFF
-,TRBJ1-4,-,TRBV27,TGTGCCAGCAGTTTAAGAGGATCTAATGAAAAACTGTTTTTT,CASSLRGSNEKLFF
TRBD1,TRBJ1-3,-,TRBV7-8,TGTGCCAGCAGCTTAGAGGGGACAGCGGTTGGAAACACCATATATTTT,CASSLEGTAVGNTIYF
TRBD1,TRBJ2-7,once,TRBV2,TGTGCCAGCAGTACGGGACAGAGGACCTACGAGCAGTACTTC,CASSTGQRTYEQYF
-,TRBJ2-5,-,TRBV21-1,TGTGCCAGCAGCAAAAGGGACAGGAGGTACCAAGAGACCCAGTACTTC,CASSKRDRRYQETQYF